This section outlines one TCR beta chain sequence together with its context. The CDR3 has 13 residues. CDR1 is MDHEN and CDR2 is SYDVKM in the germline V gene. These data come from a study of immune evolution from preneoplasia to lung adenocarcinoma. Sequencing was performed with immunoSEQ multiplex PCR; in TCRdb, only in-frame clones are kept and a portion is missing. The data contain approximately 3,000 clones, around half of them seen just once; the ten biggest clones take up less than 25%. The sample was FFPE normal lung tissue adjacent to the tumor. The sequence was obtained from a person between 50 and 60 years old with lung adenocarcinoma. The chain links TRBV28 to TRBJ2-1; a weak D match, TRBD2 (6 bases). The CDR3 DNA reads as TGTTCACTACCGGGGGTAGCGGACAATGAGCAGTTCTTC. It codes for CSLPGVADNEQFF.